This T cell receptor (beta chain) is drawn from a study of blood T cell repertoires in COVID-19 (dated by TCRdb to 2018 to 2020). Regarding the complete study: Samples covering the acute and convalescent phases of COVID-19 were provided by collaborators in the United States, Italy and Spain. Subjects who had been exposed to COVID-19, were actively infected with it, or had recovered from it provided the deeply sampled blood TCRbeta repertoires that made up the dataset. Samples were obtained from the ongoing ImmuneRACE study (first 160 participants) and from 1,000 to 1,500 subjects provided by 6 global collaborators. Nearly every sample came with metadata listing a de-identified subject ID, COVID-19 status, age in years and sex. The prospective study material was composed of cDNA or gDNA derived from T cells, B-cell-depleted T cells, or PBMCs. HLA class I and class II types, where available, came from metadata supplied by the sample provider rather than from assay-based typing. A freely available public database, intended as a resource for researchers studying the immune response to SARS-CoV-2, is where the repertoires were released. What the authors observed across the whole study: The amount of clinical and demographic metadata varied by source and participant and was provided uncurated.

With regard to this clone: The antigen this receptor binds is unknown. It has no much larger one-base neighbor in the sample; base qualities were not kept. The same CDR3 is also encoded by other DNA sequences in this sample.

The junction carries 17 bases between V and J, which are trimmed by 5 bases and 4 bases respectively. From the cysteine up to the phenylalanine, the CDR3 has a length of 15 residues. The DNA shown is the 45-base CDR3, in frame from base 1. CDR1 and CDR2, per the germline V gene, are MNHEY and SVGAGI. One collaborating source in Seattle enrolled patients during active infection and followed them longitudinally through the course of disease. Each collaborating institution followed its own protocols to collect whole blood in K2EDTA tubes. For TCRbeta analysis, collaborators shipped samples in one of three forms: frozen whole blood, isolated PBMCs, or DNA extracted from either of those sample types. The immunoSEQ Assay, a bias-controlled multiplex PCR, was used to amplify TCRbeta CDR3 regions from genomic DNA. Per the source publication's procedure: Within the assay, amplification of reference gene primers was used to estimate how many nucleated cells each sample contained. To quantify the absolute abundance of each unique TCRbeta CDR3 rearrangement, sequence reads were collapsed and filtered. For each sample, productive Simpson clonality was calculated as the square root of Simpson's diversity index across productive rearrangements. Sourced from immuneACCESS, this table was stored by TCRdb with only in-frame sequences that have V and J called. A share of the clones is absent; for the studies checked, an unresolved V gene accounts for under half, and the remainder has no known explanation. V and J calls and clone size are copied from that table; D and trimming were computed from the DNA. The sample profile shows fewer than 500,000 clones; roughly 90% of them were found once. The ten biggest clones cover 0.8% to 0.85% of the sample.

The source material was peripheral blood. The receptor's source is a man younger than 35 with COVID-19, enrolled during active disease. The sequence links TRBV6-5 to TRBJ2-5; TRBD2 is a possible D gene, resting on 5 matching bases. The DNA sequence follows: TGTGCCAGCAGTCCCCCGGGGTTGGCGGCAGAGACCCAGTACTTC. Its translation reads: CASSPPGLAAETQYF.